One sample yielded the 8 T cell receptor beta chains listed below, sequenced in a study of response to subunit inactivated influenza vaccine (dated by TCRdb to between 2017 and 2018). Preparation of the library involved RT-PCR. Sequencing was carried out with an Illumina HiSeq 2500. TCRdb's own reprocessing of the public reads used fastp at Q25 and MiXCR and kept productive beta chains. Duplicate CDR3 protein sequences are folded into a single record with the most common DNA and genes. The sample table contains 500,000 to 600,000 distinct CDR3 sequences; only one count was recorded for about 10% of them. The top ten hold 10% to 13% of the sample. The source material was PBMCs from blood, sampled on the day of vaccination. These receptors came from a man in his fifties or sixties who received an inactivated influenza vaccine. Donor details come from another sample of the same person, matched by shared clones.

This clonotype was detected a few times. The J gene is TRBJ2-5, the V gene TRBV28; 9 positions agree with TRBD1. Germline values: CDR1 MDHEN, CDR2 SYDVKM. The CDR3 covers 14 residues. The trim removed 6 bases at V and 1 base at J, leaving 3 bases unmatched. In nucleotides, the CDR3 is TGTGCCAGCAGGGACAGGGGATTCCAAGAGACCCAGTACTTC. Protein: CASRDRGFQETQYF.

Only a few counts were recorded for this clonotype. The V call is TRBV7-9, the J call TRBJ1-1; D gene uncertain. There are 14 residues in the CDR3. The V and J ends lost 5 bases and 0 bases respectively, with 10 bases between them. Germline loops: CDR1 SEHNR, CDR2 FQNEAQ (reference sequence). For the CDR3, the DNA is TGTGCCAGCAGCCAAAAGAGACTGAACACTGAAGCTTTCTTT. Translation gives CASSQKRLNTEAFF.

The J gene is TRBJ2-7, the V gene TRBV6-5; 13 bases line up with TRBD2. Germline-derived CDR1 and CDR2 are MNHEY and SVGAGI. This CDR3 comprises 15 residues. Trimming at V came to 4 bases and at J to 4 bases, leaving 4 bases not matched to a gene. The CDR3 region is CASSWGLAGQYEQYF. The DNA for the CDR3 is TGTGCCAGCAGTTGGGGACTAGCGGGACAATACGAGCAGTACTTC.

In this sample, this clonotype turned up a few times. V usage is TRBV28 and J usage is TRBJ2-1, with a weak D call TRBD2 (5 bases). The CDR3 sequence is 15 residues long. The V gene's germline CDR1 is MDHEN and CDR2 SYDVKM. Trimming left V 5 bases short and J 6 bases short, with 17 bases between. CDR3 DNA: TGTGCCAGCAGTGAACTAGTTATTAGGCTCAATGAGCAGTTCTTC. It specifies CASSELVIRLNEQFF.

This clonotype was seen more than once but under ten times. The CDR3 reads CASRSGQAGIQYF. Written as DNA, the CDR3 is TGTGCCAGCAGATCCGGACAGGCGGGCATTCAGTACTTC. This sequence joins TRBV28 and TRBJ2-4; 7 bases are shared with TRBD1. V shed 6 bases, J shed 9 bases, and the junction held 8 bases outside the gene matches. The length of the CDR3 is 13 residues. In germline, CDR1 is MDHEN, CDR2 SYDVKM. The whole variable domain, filled in from reference TRBV28 and TRBJ2-4, reads DVKVTQSSRYLVKRTGEKVFLECVQDMDHENMFWYRQDPGLGLRLIYFSYDVKMKEKGDIPEGYSVSREKKERFSLILESASTNQTSMYLCASRSGQAGIQYFGAGTRLSVL.

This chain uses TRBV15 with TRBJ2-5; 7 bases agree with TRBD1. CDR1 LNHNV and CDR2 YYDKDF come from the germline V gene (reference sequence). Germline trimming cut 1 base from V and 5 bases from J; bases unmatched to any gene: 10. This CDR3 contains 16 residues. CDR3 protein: CATSRGDRVPLETQYF. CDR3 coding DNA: TGTGCCACCAGCAGAGGAGACAGGGTTCCTCTGGAGACCCAGTACTTC.

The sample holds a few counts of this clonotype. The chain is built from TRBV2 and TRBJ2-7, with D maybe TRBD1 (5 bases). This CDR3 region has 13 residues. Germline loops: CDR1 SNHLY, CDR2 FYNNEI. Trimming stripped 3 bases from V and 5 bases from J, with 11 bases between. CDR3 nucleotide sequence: TGTGCCAGCAGTGAGTATTTCAGGGACGAGCAGTACTTC. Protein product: CASSEYFRDEQYF.

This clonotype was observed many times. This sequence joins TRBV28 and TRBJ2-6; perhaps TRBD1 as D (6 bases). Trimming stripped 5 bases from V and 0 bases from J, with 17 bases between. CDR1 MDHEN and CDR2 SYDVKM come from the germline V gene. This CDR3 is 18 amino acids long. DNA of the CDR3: TGTGCCAGCAGTCCGGCCGGGACATCTTCCTCTGGGGCCAACGTCCTGACTTTC. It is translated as CASSPAGTSSSGANVLTF.